These 20 T cell receptor beta chains originate from one sample sequenced in a study of persistence of HIV-infected CD4 T cells. This nonspecific control used anti-CD3/anti-CD28 bead stimulation of CD4+ T cells. CD4+ T cells upregulating both CD40 ligand and CD69 were sorted as responding cells. Which antigens these TCRs recognize remains unknown. This was the immunoSEQ version 4 assay in survey mode. Sequencing used immunoSEQ multiplex PCR; TCRdb keeps in-frame clones, though not all of them. This table holds 45,000 or so clones, over 80% found once. The sequenced sample was CD4+ T cells sorted from PBMCs after roughly 19-hour stimulation, obtained from a patient who received antiretroviral therapy. These receptors were taken from an adult woman with HIV who was CMV-seropositive.

The V gene is TRBV10-3, the J gene TRBJ1-2; no clear D. The CDR3 has 13 residues. The germline V gene has CDR1 ENHRY and CDR2 SYGVKD. V was pared by 11 bases and J by 5 bases, with 18 bases between. CDR3 DNA: TGTGCCCTTAGCCCCTCGGCGGGGTATGGCTACACCTTC. Its translation: CALSPSAGYGYTF.

This chain joins TRBV5-6 and TRBJ2-7, with 9 positions matching TRBD1. Germline V gene lookup returns CDR1 SGHDT and CDR2 YYEEEE. J lost 5 bases, V lost 4 bases, and 10 bases had no gene match. CDR3 length: 15 residues. In DNA form, the CDR3 reads TGTGCCAGCAGCCTAGCCGGGACAGGGACCCACGAGCAGTACTTC. It translates to CASSLAGTGTHEQYF.

The V gene is TRBV7-2, the J gene TRBJ2-2; tentatively, D is TRBD2 (6 bases). Trimming left V 0 bases short and J 7 bases short, with 15 bases between. In germline, CDR1 is SGHTA, CDR2 FQGNSA. The CDR3 runs to 16 residues. CDR3 sequence reads: CASSLAGEAGGGELFF. CDR3 in DNA: TGTGCCAGCAGCTTAGCCGGGGAGGCCGGGGGCGGGGAGCTGTTTTTT.

This clone has only one observation. J is TRBJ1-5 and V is TRBV29-1; 7 bases are a match to TRBD1. The length of the CDR3 is 15 residues. Germline assignment: CDR1 SQVTM and CDR2 ANQGSEA. V gave up 6 bases and J gave up 2 bases; unmatched junction bases: 10. CDR3 coding DNA: TGCAGCGTGGGGGAAGGGGGCACGGGCAATCAGCCCCAGCATTTT. Translation gives CSVGEGGTGNQPQHF.

The chain couples TRBV5-1 to TRBJ1-2; possibly TRBD1 for D (6 bases). Germline-derived CDR1 and CDR2 are SGHRS and YFSETQ. Between the trimmed V and J ends, which lost 0 bases and 6 bases, there was a span of 9 bases. The CDR3 covers 13 residues. In DNA form, the CDR3 reads TGCGCCAGCAGCTTGGTGGGGGGGCATGGCTACACCTTC. It translates to CASSLVGGHGYTF.

The chain links TRBV5-6 to TRBJ1-2; 8 nucleotides align to TRBD1. The CDR3 totals 19 residues. J gave up 2 bases and V 0 bases, and 15 bases lay outside the gene matches. Germline assignment: CDR1 SGHDT and CDR2 YYEEEE. CDR3 sequence (DNA): TGTGCCAGCAGCTTGGGGACAGGGCCCAATCGATTCCAAAACTATGGCTACACCTTC. This translates into CASSLGTGPNRFQNYGYTF. Together with reference TRBV5-6 and TRBJ1-2, the CDR3 gives the full variable domain: DAGVTQSPTHLIKTRGQQVTLRCSPKSGHDTVSWYQQALGQGPQFIFQYYEEEERQRGNFPDRFSGHQFPNYSSELNVNALLLGDSALYLCASSLGTGPNRFQNYGYTFGSGTRLTVV.

The chain employs TRBV7-2 and TRBJ1-5; no clear D gene. Trimming pared 5 bases from V and 0 bases from J, leaving 14 bases between. In germline, CDR1 is SGHTA, CDR2 FQGNSA. This CDR3 spans 16 amino acids. CDR3 region: CASSPGRVNSNQPQHF. CDR3 DNA: TGTGCCAGCAGCCCCGGTCGGGTGAATAGCAATCAGCCCCAGCATTTT. Full variable domain (rest looked up from reference TRBV7-2 and TRBJ1-5): GAGVSQSPSNKVTEKGKDVELRCDPISGHTALYWYRQSLGQGLEFLIYFQGNSAPDKSGLPSDRFSAERTGGSVSTLTIQRTQQEDSAVYLCASSPGRVNSNQPQHFGDGTRLSIL.

The rearrangement joins TRBV2 to TRBJ2-3; D is possibly TRBD2 (6 bases). Germline CDR1 SNHLY, CDR2 FYNNEI. This CDR3 region has 12 residues. Trimming cost V 6 bases and J 2 bases, with 6 bases left between them. CDR3 region: CASRDYTDTQYF. As DNA, the CDR3 is TGTGCCAGCAGGGACTACACAGATACGCAGTATTTT.

The rearrangement joins TRBV15 to TRBJ1-5; D ambiguous. V dropped 5 bases and J dropped 3 bases, with 8 bases sitting between them. The CDR3 has 13 residues. The V gene's germline CDR1 is LNHNV and CDR2 YYDKDF (reference sequence). The CDR3 coding sequence is TGTGCCACCAGCGGCAGAAACAATCAGCCCCAGCATTTT. Encoded protein: CATSGRNNQPQHF.

The CDR3 coding sequence is TGTGCCAGCTCACCACAATCTCGGGGGGCAAACATTCAGTACTTC. Amino acid sequence: CASSPQSRGANIQYF. The chain couples TRBV18 to TRBJ2-4, with a weak D call TRBD2 (7 bases). Trimming pared 1 base from V and 6 bases from J, leaving 13 bases between. The CDR3 sequence is 15 residues long. CDR1 and CDR2 from the germline V gene are KGHSH and LQKENI. Using reference TRBV18 and TRBJ2-4 for the parts outside the CDR3, the full variable domain is NAGVMQNPRHLVRRRGQEARLRCSPMKGHSHVYWYRQLPEEGLKFMVYLQKENIIDESGMPKERFSAEFPKEGPSILRIQQVVRGDSAAYFCASSPQSRGANIQYFGAGTRLSVL.

V gene TRBV5-6 combines with J gene TRBJ1-3, with D uncertain. The V end was cut by 0 bases, the J end by 2 bases, with 12 bases between. Germline CDR1 reads SGHDT; CDR2 reads YYEEEE. The CDR3 sequence is 16 residues long. CDR3 loop: CASSLASGLAGNTIYF. The DNA of the CDR3 is TGTGCCAGCAGCTTGGCTAGTGGACTGGCTGGAAACACCATATATTTT.

CDR3 loop: CASSFDRGSYNEQFF. In nucleotides, the CDR3 is TGTGCCAGCAGTTTCGACAGGGGGTCATACAATGAGCAGTTCTTC. The chain uses TRBV2 and TRBJ2-1, with TRBD1 matching over 9 bases. The germline CDR1 and CDR2 sequences are SNHLY and FYNNEI. The CDR3 runs to 15 residues. V shed 5 bases and J 4 bases; nucleotides not matched to a gene: 6.

This chain connects TRBV7-8 to TRBJ2-2, with a weak D call TRBD2 (5 bases). Germline lookup yields CDR1 SGHVS and CDR2 FQNEAQ. The CDR3 totals 16 residues. Trimming took off 5 bases at V and 5 bases at J, with 18 bases between the two ends. Here the CDR3 DNA reads TGTGCCAGCAGCCCCGGAGGTAGTTCGAGGACCGGGGAGCTGTTTTTT. Its translation is CASSPGGSSRTGELFF.

J is TRBJ1-3 and V is TRBV7-9; 7 nucleotides agree with TRBD1. From germline, CDR1 is SEHNR and CDR2 FQNEAQ (reference sequence). The CDR3 spans 16 residues. V trimming: 3 bases; J trimming: 3 bases; junction bases outside the gene matches: 8. CDR3 sequence (DNA): TGTGCCAGCAGCTTTGGGACAGACAGACTTGGAAACACCATATATTTT. The encoded protein is CASSFGTDRLGNTIYF. Based on the CDR3 plus reference TRBV7-9 and TRBJ1-3, the full variable domain is DTGVSQNPRHKITKRGQNVTFRCDPISEHNRLYWYRQTLGQGPEFLTYFQNEAQLEKSRLLSDRFSAERPKGSFSTLEIQRTEQGDSAMYLCASSFGTDRLGNTIYFGEGSWLTVV.

The genes are TRBV7-2 and TRBJ1-5; unclear D gene. Germline CDR1 is SGHTA and CDR2 is FQGNSA. The V gene lost 4 bases and the J gene lost 4 bases, with 8 bases spanning the gap. CDR3 length equals 13 residues. In DNA, the CDR3 is TGTGCCAGCAGCTCTGGACTGAATCAGCCCCAGCATTTT. Translating gives CASSSGLNQPQHF. Full variable domain (rest looked up from reference TRBV7-2 and TRBJ1-5): GAGVSQSPSNKVTEKGKDVELRCDPISGHTALYWYRQSLGQGLEFLIYFQGNSAPDKSGLPSDRFSAERTGGSVSTLTIQRTQQEDSAVYLCASSSGLNQPQHFGDGTRLSIL.

V gene TRBV3-1 (or the pseudogene TRBV3-2) combines with J gene TRBJ1-4, with 12 nucleotides matching TRBD1. CDR3 length: 13 amino acids. Trimming at V came to 8 bases and at J to 12 bases, leaving 7 bases not matched to a gene. Germline CDR1 is LGHDT and CDR2 is YNNKEL (reference sequence). CDR3 in DNA: TGTGCCAGCCGAAAGGGACAGGGGGCAGAACTGTTTTTT. Residues: CASRKGQGAELFF.

This chain links TRBV28 with TRBJ1-1; D is ambiguous. CDR3 size: 11 residues. Per the germline V gene, CDR1 is MDHEN and CDR2 is SYDVKM. The V and J ends lost 3 bases and 6 bases respectively, with 5 bases between them. The CDR3 here is CASSLLAEAFF. The CDR3 coding sequence is TGTGCCAGCAGTTTGCTGGCTGAAGCTTTCTTT.

The chain carries TRBV7-8 and TRBJ1-5, with D tentatively TRBD1 (6 bases). The CDR3 runs to 14 residues. V dropped 5 bases and J dropped 4 bases, with 12 bases sitting between them. Germline assignment: CDR1 SGHVS and CDR2 FQNEAQ. As DNA, the CDR3 is TGTGCCAGCAGCCCAGGGGCAGAGAATCAGCCCCAGCATTTT. It translates to CASSPGAENQPQHF.

The rearrangement links TRBV7-3 to TRBJ2-1; D is unclear. CDR1 and CDR2 (germline): SGHTA, FQGTGA. CDR3 length: 15 residues. Trimming stripped 4 bases from V and 3 bases from J, with 13 bases between. The CDR3 loop is CASSSTSGRYNEQFF. In DNA, the CDR3 is TGTGCCAGCAGCTCCACTTCCGGGCGCTACAATGAGCAGTTCTTC. Using reference TRBV7-3 and TRBJ2-1 for the parts outside the CDR3, the full variable domain is GAGVSQTPSNKVTEKGKYVELRCDPISGHTALYWYRQSLGQGPEFLIYFQGTGAADDSGLPNDRFFAVRPEGSVSTLKIQRTERGDSAVYLCASSSTSGRYNEQFFGPGTRLTVL.

The chain has TRBV15 and TRBJ1-1, with D possibly TRBD1 on 6 matching bases. The CDR3 sequence is 12 residues long. Germline CDR1 reads LNHNV; CDR2 reads YYDKDF (reference sequence). V was cut by 0 bases and J by 9 bases, with 8 bases left in between. Written as DNA, the CDR3 is TGTGCCACCAGCAGAGATGGGGGGCAAGCTTTCTTT. As protein: CATSRDGGQAFF.